This T cell receptor (beta chain) was documented in a study of T cells in localized non-small cell lung cancer. Sequenced by immunoSEQ multiplex PCR; TCRdb stores in-frame clones only, minus some. The table has 45,000 to 60,000 clones, 70% to 90% seen once; the top ten hold approximately 5%. The ends lost 1 base at V and 0 bases at J; junction bases unmatched: 2. The CDR3 covers 18 residues. Germline CDR1 reads MGHRA; CDR2 reads YSYEKL. A note on this clone: Its target is unknown.

General study points: In uninvolved adjacent lung, T cell clonality reached its highest value, exceeding tumor. Sequencing was limited to one tumor region, leaving the possibility of heterogeneity open. Turning up in adjacent lung were a median approximately 57 of the top 100 tumor clones.

The gene calls are TRBV4-1 and TRBJ2-6; 11 nucleotides match TRBD2. This receptor was taken from a woman aged 35-75 years with stage I lung adenocarcinoma. This material consisted of peripheral blood, taken before any cancer treatment. The CDR3 DNA follows: TGCGCCAGCAGCCAAGTCGGGACTAGCGGCTCTGGGGCCAACGTCCTGACTTTC. Translated, it gives CASSQVGTSGSGANVLTF.